This TCR beta chain was recovered during a study of T-cell memory formation after mild COVID-19. For this clonotype: Antigen specificity is unknown.

MiXCR was run by TCRdb on the 5' RACE reads, yielding one entry per CDR3 protein. The sample consists of fewer than 650,000 distinct CDR3 sequences, about 18% of them appearing once. The ends were cut back, 0 bases at V and 2 bases at J, with 12 bases in the middle. Germline V gene data show CDR1 as LNHNV and CDR2 as YYDKDF (reference sequence). The CDR3 covers 16 residues. Study observations and caveats: Later expanders leaned CD4+, whereas clones that contracted between day 15 and 85 were balanced CD4/CD8. Whether day 37 second-wave clones are SARS-CoV-2-specific was not confirmed. Memory cells collected pre-infection included some clones that later responded, suggesting cross-reactive memory joined.

The sample was PBMCs or a T cell subset sorted from them (not recorded which). J is TRBJ2-3 and V is TRBV15; D is undetermined. This receptor was taken from an adult woman who had mild COVID-19 (a few samples of this study predate the infection). Cell type and time point are not known. The CDR3 loop is CATSRDRQAITDTQYF. In DNA form, the CDR3 reads TGTGCCACCAGCAGAGATCGCCAGGCAATCACAGATACGCAGTATTTT. Drawing the rest from reference TRBV15 and TRBJ2-3, the complete variable domain is DAMVIQNPRYQVTQFGKPVTLSCSQTLNHNVMYWYQQKSSQAPKLLFHYYDKDFNNEADTPDNFQSRRPNTSFCFLDIRSPGLGDTAMYLCATSRDRQAITDTQYFGPGTRLTVL.